Below, 7 T cell receptor beta chains from the same sample are listed, as sequenced in a study of blood T cells in healthy people across ages. Through a sample-barcoded 5' primer and a J-beta primer mix, a second PCR was run for roughly 6 to 12 cycles. TCRdb redid the calling of the 5' RACE reads with MiXCR, one entry per CDR3 protein. The table lists 980,000 or so distinct CDR3 sequences, about 48% of them singletons. Sample: blood. These receptor sequences come from a man aged 30 to 39 in good health.

The chain recombines TRBV20-1 with TRBJ1-5; D unclear. The germline V gene has CDR1 DFQATT and CDR2 SNEGSKA (reference sequence). The CDR3 contains 14 residues. Trimming cost V 4 bases and J 4 bases, with 14 bases left between them. CDR3 protein: CSAIQGDLNQPQHF. The CDR3 DNA reads TGCAGTGCTATCCAAGGTGATTTGAATCAGCCCCAGCATTTT.

The chain couples TRBV2 to TRBJ1-1; D is perhaps TRBD1 (5 bases). This CDR3 is 13 amino acids long. Germline assignment: CDR1 SNHLY and CDR2 FYNNEI. V was clipped by 7 bases and J by 5 bases, with 14 bases between them. The CDR3 bases are TGTGCCAGCAATGGGCAGGGAAATACTGAAGCTTTCTTT. Protein sequence: CASNGQGNTEAFF.

This chain uses TRBV4-1 with TRBJ2-5, with TRBD1 identical over 7 bases. The CDR3 totals 15 residues. Germline loops: CDR1 MGHRA, CDR2 YSYEKL. With V trimmed by 1 base and J by 7 bases, 9 bases remained unmatched. CDR3 amino acids: CASSQAGQAEGTQYF. CDR3 nucleotide sequence: TGCGCCAGCAGCCAAGCCGGACAGGCGGAAGGGACCCAGTACTTC.

This clonotype was detected only a few times. V gene TRBV4-2 combines with J gene TRBJ2-5, with 12 bases that match TRBD2. The ends lost 0 bases at V and 11 bases at J; junction bases unmatched: 13. The CDR3 loop spans 17 amino acids. CDR1 and CDR2 from the germline V gene are LGHNA and YNFKEQ. The CDR3 protein is CASSQDRETSGGWEQYF. CDR3 in DNA: TGTGCCAGCAGCCAAGATAGGGAGACTAGCGGGGGTTGGGAGCAGTACTTC.

This clonotype has a handful of counts. V gene TRBV6-2 or TRBV6-3 combines with J gene TRBJ2-5; D is possibly TRBD1 (6 bases). Germline V gene data show CDR1 as MNHEY and CDR2 as SVGEGT. Trimming took 2 bases from V and 11 from J, leaving 12 bases between them. The CDR3 runs 12 residues. Here the CDR3 DNA reads TGTGCCAGCAGTTACGGGGACAATGAGCAGTACTTC. It specifies CASSYGDNEQYF.

To note about this clonotype: The junction differs from germline at one of its ends, possibly a read error. The V call is TRBV3-1, the J call TRBJ2-7, with D perhaps TRBD2 (7 bases). This CDR3 is 15 amino acids long. Per germline, CDR1 LGHDT and CDR2 YNNKEL (reference sequence). CDR3 residues: CASSQSRGAFYEQYF. The CDR3 DNA reads TGTGCAAGCAGCCAAAGTCGGGGGGCTTTCTACGAGCAGTACTTC.

V usage is TRBV11-2 and J usage is TRBJ2-1; 7 bases align to TRBD2. With 5 bases clipped from V and 3 bases from J, the junction kept 10 bases outside the gene matches. The CDR3 totals 16 residues. The germline V gene has CDR1 SGHAT and CDR2 FQNNGV. CDR3 sequence reads: CASSVGRGIGYNEQFF. The CDR3 DNA reads as TGTGCCAGCAGCGTAGGGCGGGGGATCGGCTACAATGAGCAGTTCTTC. Together with reference TRBV11-2 and TRBJ2-1, the CDR3 gives the full variable domain: EAGVAQSPRYKIIEKRQSVAFWCNPISGHATLYWYQQILGQGPKLLIQFQNNGVVDDSQLPKDRFSAERLKGVDSTLKIQPAKLEDSAVYLCASSVGRGIGYNEQFFGPGTRLTVL.